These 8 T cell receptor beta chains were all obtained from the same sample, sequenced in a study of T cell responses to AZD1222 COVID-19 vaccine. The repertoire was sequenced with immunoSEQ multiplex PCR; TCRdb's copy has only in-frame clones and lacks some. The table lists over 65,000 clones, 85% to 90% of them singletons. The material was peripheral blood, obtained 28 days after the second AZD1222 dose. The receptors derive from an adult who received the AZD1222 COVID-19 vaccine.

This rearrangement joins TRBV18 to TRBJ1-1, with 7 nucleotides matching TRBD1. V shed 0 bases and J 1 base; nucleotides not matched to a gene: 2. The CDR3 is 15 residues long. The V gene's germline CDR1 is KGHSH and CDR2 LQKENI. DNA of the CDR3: TGTGCCAGCTCACCACCGAAGGGGGCGAACACTGAAGCTTTCTTT. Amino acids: CASSPPKGANTEAFF. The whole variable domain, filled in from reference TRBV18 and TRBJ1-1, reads NAGVMQNPRHLVRRRGQEARLRCSPMKGHSHVYWYRQLPEEGLKFMVYLQKENIIDESGMPKERFSAEFPKEGPSILRIQQVVRGDSAAYFCASSPPKGANTEAFFGQGTRLTVV.

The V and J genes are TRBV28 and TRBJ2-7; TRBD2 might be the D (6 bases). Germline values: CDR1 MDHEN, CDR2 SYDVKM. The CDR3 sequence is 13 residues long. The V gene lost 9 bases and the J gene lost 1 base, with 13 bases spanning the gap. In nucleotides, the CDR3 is TGTGCCAGTACCTTCGGGAGATCCTACGAGCAGTACTTC. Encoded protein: CASTFGRSYEQYF.

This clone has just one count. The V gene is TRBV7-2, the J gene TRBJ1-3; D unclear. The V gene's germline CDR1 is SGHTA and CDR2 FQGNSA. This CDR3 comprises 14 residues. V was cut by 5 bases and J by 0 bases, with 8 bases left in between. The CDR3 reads CASSPGNSGNTIYF. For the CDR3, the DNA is TGTGCCAGCAGCCCCGGGAACTCTGGAAACACCATATATTTT. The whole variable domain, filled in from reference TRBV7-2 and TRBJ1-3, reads GAGVSQSPSNKVTEKGKDVELRCDPISGHTALYWYRQSLGQGLEFLIYFQGNSAPDKSGLPSDRFSAERTGGSVSTLTIQRTQQEDSAVYLCASSPGNSGNTIYFGEGSWLTVV.

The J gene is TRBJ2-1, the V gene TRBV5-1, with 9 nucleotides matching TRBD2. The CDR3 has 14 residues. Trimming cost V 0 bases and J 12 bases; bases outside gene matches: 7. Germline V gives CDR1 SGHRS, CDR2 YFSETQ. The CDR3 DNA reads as TGCGCCAGCAGCTTGGTCGGCGGGAGGGTCGGGCAGTTCTTC. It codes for CASSLVGGRVGQFF.

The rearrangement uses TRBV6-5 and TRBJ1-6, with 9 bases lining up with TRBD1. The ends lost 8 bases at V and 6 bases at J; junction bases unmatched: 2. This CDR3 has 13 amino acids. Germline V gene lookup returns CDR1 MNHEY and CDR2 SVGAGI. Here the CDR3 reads CASRQGGNSPLHF. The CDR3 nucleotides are TGTGCCAGCCGACAGGGGGGTAATTCACCCCTCCACTTT.

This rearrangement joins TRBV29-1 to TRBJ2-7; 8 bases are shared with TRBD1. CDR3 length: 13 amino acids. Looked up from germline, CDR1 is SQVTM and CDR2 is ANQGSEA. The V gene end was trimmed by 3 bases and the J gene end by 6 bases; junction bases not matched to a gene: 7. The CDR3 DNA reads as TGCAGCGTTGACTCTGGACAGGGACGCGAGCAGTACTTC. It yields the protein CSVDSGQGREQYF.

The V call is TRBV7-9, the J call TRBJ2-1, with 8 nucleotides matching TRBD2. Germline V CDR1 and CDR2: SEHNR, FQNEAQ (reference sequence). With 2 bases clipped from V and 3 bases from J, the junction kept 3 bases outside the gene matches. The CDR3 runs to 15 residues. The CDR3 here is CASSLSSGSYNEQFF. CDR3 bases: TGTGCCAGCAGCTTATCGAGCGGGAGCTACAATGAGCAGTTCTTC.

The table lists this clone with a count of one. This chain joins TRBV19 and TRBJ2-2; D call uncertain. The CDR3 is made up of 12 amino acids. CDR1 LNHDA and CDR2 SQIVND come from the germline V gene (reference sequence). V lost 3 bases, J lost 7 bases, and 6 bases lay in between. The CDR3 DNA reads TGTGCCAGTAGTATGGGTAACGGGGAGCTGTTTTTT. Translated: CASSMGNGELFF.